These 7 T cell receptor beta chains share one sample of origin, sequenced in a study of blood T cell repertoires in COVID-19 (dated by TCRdb to the early 2020s). Receptor libraries were prepared by the immunoSEQ multiplex PCR assay. The immuneACCESS repertoire file appears here via TCRdb, limited to in-frame rearrangements. These files lack a portion of the clones; in checked studies, under half of the deficit traces to unresolved V genes, and the cause of the others is not known. The sample table lists some 380,000 clones, around 87% of them with a count of one. The top ten clones comprise 1.3% of the sample. Sequenced sample: PBMCs or T cells enriched from blood (not recorded which). The receptors were gathered from a man aged 25 to 40 who had recovered from COVID-19.

The chain is built from TRBV7-2 and TRBJ1-5, with TRBD1 identical over 7 bases. The V segment lost 5 bases and the J segment 7 bases; nucleotides outside the gene matches: 5. Germline V CDR1 and CDR2: SGHTA, FQGNSA. The CDR3 runs 13 residues. CDR3 region: CASSPQGRQPQHF. CDR3 coding DNA: TGTGCCAGCAGCCCACAGGGGCGGCAGCCCCAGCATTTT.

The genes are TRBV24-1 and TRBJ1-2, with TRBD1 as a possible D gene (6 bases). This CDR3 has 13 amino acids. Trimming took 11 bases from V and 2 from J, leaving 14 bases between them. The V gene's germline CDR1 is KGHDR and CDR2 SFDVKD. For the CDR3, the DNA is TGTGCCATAACTGAACAGGGAAACTATGGCTACACCTTC. Its translation: CAITEQGNYGYTF.

This chain uses TRBV18 with TRBJ2-7; TRBD2 might be the D (6 bases). V was cut by 3 bases and J by 5 bases, with 14 bases left in between. This CDR3 is built from 14 residues. The germline V gene encodes CDR1 KGHSH and CDR2 LQKENI. CDR3 DNA: TGTGCCAGCTCACCCCCGGGGACTCCAAACGAGCAGTACTTC. Amino acid sequence: CASSPPGTPNEQYF.

The chain links TRBV5-4 to TRBJ1-3; D is undetermined. Trimming left V 9 bases short and J 0 bases short, with 16 bases between. Per the germline V gene, CDR1 is SGHNT and CDR2 is YYREEE (reference sequence). The length of the CDR3 is 15 residues. This chain's CDR3 is CATHLGGFSGNTIYF. In nucleotides, the CDR3 is TGTGCCACCCATCTGGGAGGGTTCTCTGGAAACACCATATATTTT.

This chain uses TRBV5-4 with TRBJ2-5, with TRBD1 identical over 7 bases. The germline gives CDR1 SGHNT, CDR2 YYREEE (reference sequence). This CDR3 has 14 residues. The ends lost 0 bases at V and 1 base at J; junction bases unmatched: 0. CDR3 sequence reads: CASSLGTGQETQYF. CDR3 sequence (DNA): TGTGCCAGCAGCTTGGGGACAGGCCAAGAGACCCAGTACTTC.

The rearrangement uses TRBV30 and TRBJ1-6, with D maybe TRBD1 (6 bases). Germline V CDR1 and CDR2: GTSNPN, SVGIG (reference sequence). The CDR3 contains 14 residues. V was cut by 3 bases and J by 10 bases, with 16 bases left in between. The CDR3: CAWSYRVLNSPLHF. The CDR3 nucleotides read TGTGCCTGGAGCTACAGGGTCTTGAACTCACCCCTCCACTTT.

This clone came up once. The V and J genes are TRBV9 and TRBJ1-3; the D is unclear. The CDR3 length is 15 residues. CDR1 and CDR2 (germline): SGDLS, YYNGEE. V was shortened by 4 bases and J by 2 bases, with 13 bases between the two germline ends. The CDR3 region has the DNA TGTGCCAGCAGCCCGAGTCCCACCCCTGGAAACACCATATATTTT. Translating gives CASSPSPTPGNTIYF.